This is a list of T cell receptor beta chains from one sample in a study of cytomegalovirus exposure and HLA in healthy donors. Only in-frame clones appear in the TCRdb table, and some are missing; sequencing was by immunoSEQ multiplex PCR. The sample has 200,000 to 250,000 clones, roughly 82% seen once. The sample was PBMCs. Receptors were obtained from a woman aged 35 to 49 in good health and CMV-seropositive. Both conserved end residues are trimmed from each CDR3. Each record gives: V gene, D gene, J gene, CDR3 protein. D genes are given only for firm matches.

>TRBV23-1|NA|TRBJ2-7
ASSRFQGNSYEQY
>TRBV2|TRBD1|TRBJ2-3
ASSMTGSLDTQY
>TRBV2|TRBD2|TRBJ2-1
ASRILAGGRNEQF
>TRBV2|NA|TRBJ1-2
ASSGGLLTGYWDGYT
>TRBV5-4|TRBD1|TRBJ2-2
ASSFGQGDTGELF
>TRBV27|NA|TRBJ2-5
ASSLIGALGTQY
>TRBV19|NA|TRBJ1-4
ASSMGAQGSNEKLF
>TRBV19|TRBD2|TRBJ2-3
ASSFTQTSSDTQY
>TRBV5-1|TRBD1|TRBJ2-6
ASSRTGSSGANVLT
>TRBV7-2|TRBD2|TRBJ2-1
ASSLRTSGGGIEQF
>TRBV6-5|TRBD2|TRBJ2-7
ASSPGTSGRSEQY
>TRBV7-9|TRBD2|TRBJ2-7
ASSLGEGYEQY
>TRBV6-5|TRBD1|TRBJ1-1
ASSEDRVRGTEAF
>TRBV5-1|NA|TRBJ1-2
ASSFSGADGYT
>TRBV6-1|TRBD2|TRBJ2-3
ASSEARLAASTDTQY
>TRBV7-3|TRBD2|TRBJ2-7
ASSPGLAGVDEQY
>TRBV5-8|NA|TRBJ2-5
ASSGRPSQETQY
>TRBV4-1|NA|TRBJ1-2
ASSQVLDSDYGYT
>TRBV25-1|TRBD1|TRBJ1-1
ASSTDRGSTEAF
>TRBV30|NA|TRBJ1-2
AWSDEFYGYT
>TRBV9|TRBD1|TRBJ1-3
ASSPRTDRVDGNTIY
>TRBV19|NA|TRBJ2-1
ASSPEGFGDNEQF
>TRBV5-1|NA|TRBJ2-7
ASSQGGDVEQY